A single sample gave rise to the 4 T cell receptor beta chains below, sequenced in a study of human T cells and chemical hapten exposure (dated by TCRdb to about 2021). The receptor library was made with RACE. TCRdb names NextSeq 500 as the instrument used. The public reads were reprocessed in TCRdb via fastp at Q25 and MiXCR, keeping in-frame beta chains. Each CDR3 protein gets just one entry, which takes the most common genes and DNA from the rows behind it. This sample lists roughly 62,000 distinct CDR3 sequences; around an eighth were detected once. The top ten hold 2% to 2.5% of the sample. In the paper's terms, the time point label means: patch test 3, about 24 weeks after DPC sensitization. This sample's treatment or condition label indicates: therapeutic diphenylcyclopropenone sensitization with weekly scalp DPC. The source material was whole blood, sampled in connection with sensitization to the hapten diphenylcyclopropenone (DPC). All receptors come from a man aged 25 to 40 with alopecia areata. Some clones in this sample may be carry-over from other donors' samples.

This clonotype was seen only a few times. The chain uses TRBV6-2 or TRBV6-3 and TRBJ2-7; D gene unclear. The V gene lost 5 bases and the J gene lost 2 bases, with 4 bases spanning the gap. Germline lookup yields CDR1 MNHEY and CDR2 SVGEGT. The CDR3 is made up of 11 amino acids. The CDR3 protein is CASSQPYEQYF. The CDR3 DNA is TGTGCCAGCAGTCAACCCTACGAGCAGTACTTC.

In this sample, this clonotype turned up many times. V usage is TRBV20-1 and J usage is TRBJ2-7, with 9 bases identical to TRBD2. J lost 6 bases, V lost 8 bases, and 17 bases had no gene match. The CDR3 extends over 15 amino acids. Germline CDR1 and CDR2: DFQATT and SNEGSKA (reference sequence). The CDR3 reads CSTDSTAGGRSEQYF. DNA for the CDR3: TGCAGTACCGATAGTACAGCGGGGGGTAGGTCCGAGCAGTACTTC.

This clonotype was seen a handful of times. The chain recombines TRBV27 with TRBJ2-1; 12 bases line up with TRBD1. V was pared by 6 bases and J by 7 bases, with 4 bases of the junction left unmatched. Germline CDR1 reads MNHEY; CDR2 reads SMNVEV (reference sequence). The CDR3 consists of 14 residues. The CDR3 is CASRGTGGRNEQFF. The DNA of the CDR3 is TGTGCCAGCAGGGGGACAGGGGGCAGGAATGAGCAGTTCTTC.

This clonotype occurred once. This may come from a read error, since a much larger clone is one base off. The CDR3 end shows no conserved phenylalanine or tryptophan, and so a read error is likely. The rearrangement uses TRBV12-3 or TRBV12-4 and TRBJ2-1; the match to TRBD1 covers 7 bases. The CDR3 totals 14 residues. V lost 4 bases, J lost 8 bases, and 8 bases stayed unmatched. CDR3 sequence: CASSWAGGADEQFS. In nucleotides, the CDR3 is TGTGCCAGCAGTTGGGCAGGGGGAGCGGATGAGCAGTTCTCC.